These 27 T cell receptor beta chains were sequenced from one sample in a study of T cell responses to AZD1222 COVID-19 vaccine. Produced via immunoSEQ multiplex PCR; TCRdb's table is partial and in-frame only. The sample has 110,000 to 150,000 clones, 75% to 90% seen once. This specimen consisted of peripheral blood, obtained on day 0 of AZD1222 vaccination. The receptors derive from an adult in good health.

The chain recombines TRBV9 with TRBJ2-2; 13 bases are a match to TRBD2. This CDR3 contains 16 residues. The junction had 4 bases not matched to a gene; V was cut back by 3 bases and J by 5 bases. The germline gives CDR1 SGDLS, CDR2 YYNGEE. The DNA of the CDR3 is TGTGCCAGCAGCGGACAACTAGCGGGAGGGACCGGGGAGCTGTTTTTT. Translated, it gives CASSGQLAGGTGELFF.

This chain connects TRBV18 to TRBJ1-3, with D unresolved. Germline loops: CDR1 KGHSH, CDR2 LQKENI. Trimming took 2 bases from V and 0 from J, leaving 8 bases between them. The CDR3 runs 15 residues. This CDR3 reads CASSPMTISGNTIYF. In DNA, the CDR3 is TGTGCCAGCTCACCAATGACGATCTCTGGAAACACCATATATTTT.

This sequence joins TRBV2 and TRBJ2-1; TRBD2 aligns across 11 bases. J gave up 0 bases and V 1 base, and 8 bases lay outside the gene matches. CDR3 size: 19 residues. CDR1 and CDR2 (germline): SNHLY, FYNNEI. CDR3 in DNA: TGTGCCAGCAGTGAAGACTGGCTAGCGGGGGGTAGCTCCTACAATGAGCAGTTCTTC. It yields the protein CASSEDWLAGGSSYNEQFF.

V gene TRBV9 combines with J gene TRBJ2-2; 13 bases map to TRBD2. V lost 4 bases, J lost 4 bases, and 7 bases stayed unmatched. The CDR3 totals 17 residues. Germline assignment: CDR1 SGDLS and CDR2 YYNGEE. The CDR3 reads CASSIRGLAGSTGELFF. The CDR3 region has the DNA TGTGCCAGCAGCATAAGGGGACTAGCGGGATCCACCGGGGAGCTGTTTTTT.

This CDR3 reads CASSPSYGRIEQYF. Written as DNA, the CDR3 is TGTGCCAGCTCACCATCTTACGGGAGAATCGAGCAGTACTTC. The chain employs TRBV18 and TRBJ2-7; maybe TRBD2 (6 bases). Looked up from germline, CDR1 is KGHSH and CDR2 is LQKENI. V was cut by 2 bases and J by 6 bases, with 14 bases left in between. The CDR3 spans 14 residues.

This clone was detected a few times. The rearrangement joins TRBV19 to TRBJ1-2; a possible D gene is TRBD1 (5 bases). Germline CDR1 reads LNHDA; CDR2 reads SQIVND (reference sequence). The CDR3 runs to 14 residues. The ends were cut back, 6 bases at V and 6 bases at J, with 17 bases in the middle. CDR3: CASRKQVSGHGYTF. Here the CDR3 DNA reads TGTGCCAGTAGGAAACAGGTGTCCGGTCATGGCTACACCTTC.

The genes are TRBV27 and TRBJ1-5; D is uncertain. Germline CDR1 is MNHEY and CDR2 is SMNVEV (reference sequence). The CDR3 extends over 15 amino acids. Trimming removed 3 bases at V and 0 bases at J, with 9 bases between. CDR3 coding DNA: TGTGCCAGCAGTTTCGTCGGCGGTAGCAATCAGCCCCAGCATTTT. Its protein is CASSFVGGSNQPQHF.

The genes are TRBV7-9 and TRBJ1-3; D gene ambiguous. Germline values: CDR1 SEHNR, CDR2 FQNEAQ (reference sequence). V lost 3 bases, J lost 0 bases, and 9 bases lay in between. This CDR3 has 15 residues. The CDR3 coding sequence is TGTGCCAGCAGCTTGGGTTGGGGCTCTGGAAACACCATATATTTT. Protein: CASSLGWGSGNTIYF.

The rearrangement links TRBV7-9 to TRBJ1-2; D not certain. Germline CDR1 and CDR2: SEHNR and FQNEAQ (reference sequence). Trimming pared 5 bases from V and 3 bases from J, leaving 13 bases between. The CDR3 loop spans 14 amino acids. The CDR3 DNA follows: TGTGCCAGCAGCCCTCAGCATCAGGACTATGGCTACACCTTC. It is translated as CASSPQHQDYGYTF.

The sample holds a few counts of this clone. V usage is TRBV19 and J usage is TRBJ2-7, with 7 bases matching TRBD1. Per germline, CDR1 LNHDA and CDR2 SQIVND (reference sequence). The ends lost 2 bases at V and 2 bases at J; junction bases unmatched: 12. CDR3 length equals 17 residues. CDR3 loop: CASSIRGQGVIPYEQYF. The CDR3 DNA sequence: TGTGCCAGTAGTATACGTGGGCAGGGGGTCATTCCCTACGAGCAGTACTTC.

The chain recombines TRBV28 with TRBJ2-4; TRBD2 matches 8 bases. In germline, CDR1 is MDHEN, CDR2 SYDVKM. The CDR3 is 14 residues long. The V gene end was trimmed by 4 bases and the J gene end by 9 bases; junction bases not matched to a gene: 8. The CDR3 loop is CASSSSGSGSIQYF. The CDR3 DNA follows: TGTGCCAGCAGTTCGAGCGGGAGCGGAAGCATTCAGTACTTC.

The chain uses TRBV5-1 and TRBJ2-1; the D gene is possibly TRBD2 (5 bases). The CDR3 has 14 residues. Looked up from germline, CDR1 is SGHRS and CDR2 is YFSETQ. With 3 bases removed from V and 6 bases from J, the gap between germline ends came to 13 bases. Here the CDR3 reads CASSSQFLANEQFF. CDR3 sequence (DNA): TGCGCCAGCAGCTCTCAATTCCTAGCCAATGAGCAGTTCTTC.

This rearrangement joins TRBV27 to TRBJ2-7, with D perhaps matching TRBD1 (6 bases). The CDR3 covers 15 residues. Per germline, CDR1 MNHEY and CDR2 SMNVEV (reference sequence). With 4 bases removed from V and 6 bases from J, the gap between germline ends came to 19 bases. The CDR3, as DNA: TGTGCCAGCAGTTCCCAGCGGACAGTTCTGGGCGAGCAGTACTTC. It specifies CASSSQRTVLGEQYF.

This sequence joins TRBV3-1 (or the pseudogene TRBV3-2) and TRBJ1-2; maybe TRBD1 (5 bases). The CDR3 has 13 residues. The V gene lost 0 bases and the J gene lost 6 bases, with 8 bases spanning the gap. Germline values: CDR1 LGHDT, CDR2 YNNKEL (reference sequence). The CDR3 DNA sequence: TGTGCCAGCAGCCAAGATGTGGGGCATGGCTACACCTTC. Its protein is CASSQDVGHGYTF.

This clone was seen once. This chain links TRBV10-2 with TRBJ2-2; D assignment may be TRBD1 or TRBD2 (5 bases each). This CDR3 comprises 15 residues. Germline V gene lookup returns CDR1 WSHSY and CDR2 SAAADI. V was pared by 7 bases and J by 1 base, with 13 bases between. This CDR3 reads CASIGVRGNTGELFF. The CDR3 DNA reads TGCGCCAGCATCGGGGTGAGGGGGAACACCGGGGAGCTGTTTTTT.

The chain links TRBV5-5 to TRBJ2-7, with D perhaps matching TRBD1 (6 bases). V lost 0 bases to trimming and J lost 2 bases, with 12 bases between them. CDR1 SGHKS and CDR2 YYEKEE come from the germline V gene (reference sequence). The CDR3 loop spans 15 amino acids. The CDR3 region is CASSLANREPYEQYF. CDR3 sequence (DNA): TGTGCCAGCAGCTTGGCAAACAGGGAACCCTACGAGCAGTACTTC.

The V gene is TRBV11-2, the J gene TRBJ1-1; possibly TRBD1 for D (6 bases). This CDR3 region has 17 residues. Between the trimmed V and J ends, which lost 5 bases and 2 bases, there was a span of 21 bases. Germline V lookup: CDR1 SGHAT, CDR2 FQNNGV. As DNA, the CDR3 is TGTGCCAGCAGCGCCACAGGGAGGGGGGGACGAAACACTGAAGCTTTCTTT. This encodes CASSATGRGGRNTEAFF.

V gene TRBV15 combines with J gene TRBJ1-1; no reliable D call. V was shortened by 0 bases and J by 5 bases, with 13 bases between the two germline ends. Per germline, CDR1 LNHNV and CDR2 YYDKDF (reference sequence). This CDR3 has 15 amino acids. CDR3 sequence: CATSREYPGGTEAFF. CDR3 in DNA: TGTGCCACCAGCAGAGAGTATCCGGGAGGGACTGAAGCTTTCTTT.

The rearrangement joins TRBV18 to TRBJ1-2; D might be TRBD1 (5 bases). There are 14 residues in the CDR3. Germline CDR1 KGHSH, CDR2 LQKENI. V was cut by 0 bases and J by 4 bases, with 9 bases left in between. The CDR3 region has the DNA TGTGCCAGCTCACCACCTGTAGGGGCCTATGGCTACACCTTC. Encoded protein: CASSPPVGAYGYTF.

This chain joins TRBV6-1 and TRBJ1-1; D is possibly TRBD1 (6 bases). This CDR3 spans 15 amino acids. Trimming took 3 bases from V and 5 from J, leaving 16 bases between them. Germline V CDR1 and CDR2: MNHNS, SASEGT. The CDR3 protein is CASSDYGQLRTEAFF. The CDR3 nucleotides read TGTGCCAGCAGTGATTATGGACAGCTACGGACTGAAGCTTTCTTT.

CDR3 nucleotides: TGTGCCAGCGCAGGGAGGGGAACGAACGACTACGAGCAGTACTTC. This codes for CASAGRGTNDYEQYF. The chain employs TRBV7-9 and TRBJ2-7; 7 bases match TRBD2. Trimming removed 8 bases from V and 3 bases from J; junction bases left unmatched: 13. The length of the CDR3 is 15 residues. Germline CDR1 and CDR2: SEHNR and FQNEAQ (reference sequence).

The table lists this clone with a few counts. The rearrangement links TRBV19 to TRBJ1-4; TRBD1 is a possible D gene (5 bases). There are 16 residues in the CDR3. Trimming removed 4 bases at V and 3 bases at J, with 15 bases between. CDR1 and CDR2 (germline): LNHDA, SQIVND (reference sequence). CDR3 amino acids: CASSSVSLGANEKLFF. The DNA of the CDR3 is TGTGCCAGTAGTAGTGTTTCTCTGGGGGCTAATGAAAAACTGTTTTTT.

V and J are TRBV19 and TRBJ2-5; tentatively, D is TRBD2 (5 bases). Looked up from germline, CDR1 is LNHDA and CDR2 is SQIVND (reference sequence). CDR3 size: 13 residues. Trimming stripped 3 bases from V and 6 bases from J, with 11 bases between. Here the CDR3 DNA reads TGTGCCAGTAGTATGGGAGTCGAACAGACCCAGTACTTC. It codes for CASSMGVEQTQYF.

This clone was counted once. The chain joins TRBV4-1 to TRBJ1-6, with 8 bases matching TRBD1. The CDR3 totals 16 residues. CDR1 is MGHRA, CDR2 YSYEKL, per germline. J lost 6 bases, V lost 0 bases, and 4 bases had no gene match. CDR3 nucleotide sequence: TGCGCCAGCAGCCAAGATGGACAGGGCACTAATTCACCCCTCCACTTT. It specifies CASSQDGQGTNSPLHF.

This clone was observed a single time. The J gene is TRBJ2-1, the V gene TRBV5-1, with 7 bases identical to TRBD1. The length of the CDR3 is 18 residues. CDR1 is SGHRS, CDR2 YFSETQ, per germline. The trim removed 0 bases at V and 0 bases at J, leaving 9 bases unmatched. CDR3: CASSLGPRGSSSYNEQFF. CDR3 in DNA: TGCGCCAGCAGCTTGGGGCCCAGGGGGTCCAGCTCCTACAATGAGCAGTTCTTC.

The count of this clone is one. The chain uses TRBV27 and TRBJ1-2; 8 bases align to TRBD1. The CDR3 runs 13 residues. V dropped 4 bases and J dropped 8; count of bases not matched to a gene: 6. Germline V gene data show CDR1 as MNHEY and CDR2 as SMNVEV (reference sequence). The CDR3 region is CASSSTGAGGYTF. CDR3 nucleotides: TGTGCCAGCAGTTCGACAGGGGCGGGGGGCTACACCTTC.

The chain joins TRBV5-1 to TRBJ2-1; 10 positions match TRBD1. The V gene's germline CDR1 is SGHRS and CDR2 YFSETQ. The CDR3 contains 15 residues. J gave up 2 bases and V 2 bases, and 1 base lay outside the gene matches. The CDR3 is CASSFGQGAYNEQFF. Here the CDR3 DNA reads TGCGCCAGCAGCTTCGGACAGGGGGCCTACAATGAGCAGTTCTTC. Full variable domain (outside the CDR3, taken from reference TRBV5-1 and TRBJ2-1): KAGVTQTPRYLIKTRGQQVTLSCSPISGHRSVSWYQQTPGQGLQFLFEYFSETQRNKGNFPGRFSGRQFSNSRSEMNVSTLELGDSALYLCASSFGQGAYNEQFFGPGTRLTVL.